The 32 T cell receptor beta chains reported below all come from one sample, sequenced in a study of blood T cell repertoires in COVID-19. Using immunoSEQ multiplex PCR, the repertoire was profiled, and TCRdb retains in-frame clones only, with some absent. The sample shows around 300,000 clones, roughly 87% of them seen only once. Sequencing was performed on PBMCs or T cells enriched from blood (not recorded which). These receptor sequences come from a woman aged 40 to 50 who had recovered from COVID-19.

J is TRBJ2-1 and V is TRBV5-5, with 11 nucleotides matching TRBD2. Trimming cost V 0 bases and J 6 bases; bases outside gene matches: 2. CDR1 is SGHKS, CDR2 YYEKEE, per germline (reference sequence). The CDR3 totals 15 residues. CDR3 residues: CASSLVLAGVNEQFF. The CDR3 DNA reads TGTGCCAGCAGCTTGGTACTAGCGGGAGTCAATGAGCAGTTCTTC.

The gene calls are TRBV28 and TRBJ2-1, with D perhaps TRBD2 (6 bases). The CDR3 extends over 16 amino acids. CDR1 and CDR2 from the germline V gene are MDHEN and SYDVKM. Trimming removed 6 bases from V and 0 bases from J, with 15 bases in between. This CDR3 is CASRGAGSSSYNEQFF. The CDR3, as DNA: TGTGCCAGCAGAGGAGCGGGCTCGAGCTCCTACAATGAGCAGTTCTTC.

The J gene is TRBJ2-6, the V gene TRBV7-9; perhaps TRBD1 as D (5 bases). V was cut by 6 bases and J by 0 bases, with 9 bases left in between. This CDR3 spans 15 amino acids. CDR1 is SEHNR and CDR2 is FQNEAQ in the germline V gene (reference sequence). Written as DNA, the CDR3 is TGTGCCAGCAGACAGGTGGGCTCTGGGGCCAACGTCCTGACTTTC. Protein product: CASRQVGSGANVLTF.

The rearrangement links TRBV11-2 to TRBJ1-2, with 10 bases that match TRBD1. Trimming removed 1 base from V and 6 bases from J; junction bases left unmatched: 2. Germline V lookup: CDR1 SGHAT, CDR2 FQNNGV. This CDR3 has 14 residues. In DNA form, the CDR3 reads TGTGCCAGCAGCTTAGCAGGGACAGGGGATGGCTACACCTTC. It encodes CASSLAGTGDGYTF.

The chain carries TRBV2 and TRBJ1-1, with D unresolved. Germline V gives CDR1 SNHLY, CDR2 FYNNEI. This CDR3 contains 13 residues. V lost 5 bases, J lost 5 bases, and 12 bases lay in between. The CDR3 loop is CASSTVEGTEAFF. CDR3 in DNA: TGTGCCAGCAGTACAGTGGAAGGAACTGAAGCTTTCTTT.

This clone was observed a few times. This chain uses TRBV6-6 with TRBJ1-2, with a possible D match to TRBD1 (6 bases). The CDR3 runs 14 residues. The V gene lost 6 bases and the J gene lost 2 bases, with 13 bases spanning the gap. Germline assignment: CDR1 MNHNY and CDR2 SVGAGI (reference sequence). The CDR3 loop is CASSLSGTNYGYTF. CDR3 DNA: TGTGCCAGCAGCCTATCCGGGACAAACTATGGCTACACCTTC.

This CDR3 is CASSLPQFYGYTF. The CDR3 nucleotides are TGTGCCAGCAGTTTACCGCAGTTCTATGGCTACACCTTC. The genes are TRBV28 and TRBJ1-2; the D is unclear. This CDR3 comprises 13 residues. Looked up from germline, CDR1 is MDHEN and CDR2 is SYDVKM. Trimming removed 2 bases from V and 4 bases from J, with 8 bases in between.

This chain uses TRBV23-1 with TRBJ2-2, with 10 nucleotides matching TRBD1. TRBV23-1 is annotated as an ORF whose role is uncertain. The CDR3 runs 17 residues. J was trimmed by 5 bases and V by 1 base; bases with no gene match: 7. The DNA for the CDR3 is TGCGCCAGCAGTCAATGGACCGGGACAGGGGTAACCGGGGAGCTGTTTTTT. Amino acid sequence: CASSQWTGTGVTGELFF.

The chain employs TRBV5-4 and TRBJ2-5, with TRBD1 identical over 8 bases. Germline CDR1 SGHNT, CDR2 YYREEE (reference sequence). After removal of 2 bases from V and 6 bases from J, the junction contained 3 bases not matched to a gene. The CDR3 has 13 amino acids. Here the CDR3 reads CASSFQGAQTQYF. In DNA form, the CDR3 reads TGTGCCAGCAGCTTCCAGGGGGCGCAGACCCAGTACTTC.

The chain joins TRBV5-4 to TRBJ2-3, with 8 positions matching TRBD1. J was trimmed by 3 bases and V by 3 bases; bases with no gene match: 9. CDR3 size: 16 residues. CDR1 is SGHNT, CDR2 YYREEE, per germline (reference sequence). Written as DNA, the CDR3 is TGTGCCAGCAGCTCCCTTGCCAGGGGGCTGACAGATACGCAGTATTTT. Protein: CASSSLARGLTDTQYF.

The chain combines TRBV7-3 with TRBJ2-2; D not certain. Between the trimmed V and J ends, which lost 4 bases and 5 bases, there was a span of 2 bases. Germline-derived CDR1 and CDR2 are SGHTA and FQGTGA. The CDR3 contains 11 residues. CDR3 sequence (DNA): TGTGCCAGCAGCTCTACCGGGGAGCTGTTTTTT. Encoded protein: CASSSTGELFF. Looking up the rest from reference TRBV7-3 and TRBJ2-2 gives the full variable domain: GAGVSQTPSNKVTEKGKYVELRCDPISGHTALYWYRQSLGQGPEFLIYFQGTGAADDSGLPNDRFFAVRPEGSVSTLKIQRTERGDSAVYLCASSSTGELFFGEGSRLTVL.

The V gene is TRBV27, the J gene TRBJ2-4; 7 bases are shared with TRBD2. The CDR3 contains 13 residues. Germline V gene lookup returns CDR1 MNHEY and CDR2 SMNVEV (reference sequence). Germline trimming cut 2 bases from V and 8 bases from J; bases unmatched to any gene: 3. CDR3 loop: CASSLRGGDIQYF. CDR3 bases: TGTGCCAGCAGTTTAAGGGGAGGGGACATTCAGTACTTC.

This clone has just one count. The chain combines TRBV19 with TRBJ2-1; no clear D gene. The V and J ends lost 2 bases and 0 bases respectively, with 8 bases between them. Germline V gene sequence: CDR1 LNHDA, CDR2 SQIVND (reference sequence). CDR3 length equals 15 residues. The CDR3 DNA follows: TGTGCCAGTAGTATAACGTACAGCTCCTACAATGAGCAGTTCTTC. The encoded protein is CASSITYSSYNEQFF.

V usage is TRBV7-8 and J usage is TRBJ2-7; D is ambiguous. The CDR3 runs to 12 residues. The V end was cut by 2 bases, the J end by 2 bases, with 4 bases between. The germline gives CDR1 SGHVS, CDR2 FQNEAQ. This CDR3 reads CASSLQTYEQYF. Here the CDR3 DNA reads TGTGCCAGCAGCTTACAAACCTACGAGCAGTACTTC. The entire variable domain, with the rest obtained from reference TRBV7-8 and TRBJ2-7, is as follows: GAGVSQSPRYKVAKRGQDVALRCDPISGHVSLFWYQQALGQGPEFLTYFQNEAQLDKSGLPSDRFFAERPEGSVSTLKIQRTQQEDSAVYLCASSLQTYEQYFGPGTRLTVT.

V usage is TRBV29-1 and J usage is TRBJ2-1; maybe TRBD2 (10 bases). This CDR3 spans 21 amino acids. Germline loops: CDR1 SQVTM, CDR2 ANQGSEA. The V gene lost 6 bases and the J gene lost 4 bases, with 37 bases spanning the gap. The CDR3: CSVGGTGFASGSDFGYNEQFF. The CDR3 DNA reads TGCAGCGTGGGTGGGACAGGGTTCGCTAGCGGGAGCGACTTCGGGTACAATGAGCAGTTCTTC.

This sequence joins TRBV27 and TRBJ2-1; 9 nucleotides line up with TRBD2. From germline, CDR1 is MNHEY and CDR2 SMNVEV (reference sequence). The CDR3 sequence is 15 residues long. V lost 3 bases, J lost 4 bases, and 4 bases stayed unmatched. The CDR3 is CASSFAGGGYNEQFF. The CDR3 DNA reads TGTGCCAGCAGTTTTGCGGGAGGGGGTTACAATGAGCAGTTCTTC.

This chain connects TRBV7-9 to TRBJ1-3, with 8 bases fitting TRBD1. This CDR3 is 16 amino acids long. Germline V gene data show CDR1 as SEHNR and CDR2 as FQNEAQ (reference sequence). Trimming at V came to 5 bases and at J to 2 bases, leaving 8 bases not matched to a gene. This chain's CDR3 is CASSLLGQDPGNTIYF. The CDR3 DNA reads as TGTGCCAGCAGCCTCCTGGGACAGGACCCTGGAAACACCATATATTTT.

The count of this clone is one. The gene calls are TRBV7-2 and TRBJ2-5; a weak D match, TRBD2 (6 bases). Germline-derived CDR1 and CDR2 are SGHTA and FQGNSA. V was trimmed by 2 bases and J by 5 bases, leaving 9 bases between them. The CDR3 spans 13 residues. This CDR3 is CASSLTGVETQYF. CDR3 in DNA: TGTGCCAGCAGCTTAACGGGAGTGGAGACCCAGTACTTC.

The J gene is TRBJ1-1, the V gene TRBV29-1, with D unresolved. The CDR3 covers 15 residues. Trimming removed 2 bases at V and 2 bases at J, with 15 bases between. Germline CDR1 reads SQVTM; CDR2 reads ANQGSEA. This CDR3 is CSVEIRVAGNTEAFF. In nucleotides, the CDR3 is TGCAGCGTTGAAATAAGGGTGGCGGGTAACACTGAAGCTTTCTTT.

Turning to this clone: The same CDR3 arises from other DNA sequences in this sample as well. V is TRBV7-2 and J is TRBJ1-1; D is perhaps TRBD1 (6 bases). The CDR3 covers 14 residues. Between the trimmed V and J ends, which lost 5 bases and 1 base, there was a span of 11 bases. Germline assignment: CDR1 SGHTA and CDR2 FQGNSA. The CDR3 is CASSPGRGNTEAFF. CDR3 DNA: TGTGCCAGCAGCCCCGGCAGGGGGAACACTGAAGCTTTCTTT.

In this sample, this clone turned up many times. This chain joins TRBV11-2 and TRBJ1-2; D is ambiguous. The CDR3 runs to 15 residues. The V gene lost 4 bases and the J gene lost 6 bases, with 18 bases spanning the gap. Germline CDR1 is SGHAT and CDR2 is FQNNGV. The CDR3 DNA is TGTGCCAGCAGCTCTACCCAAGACACCCCGCATGGCTACACCTTC. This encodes CASSSTQDTPHGYTF.

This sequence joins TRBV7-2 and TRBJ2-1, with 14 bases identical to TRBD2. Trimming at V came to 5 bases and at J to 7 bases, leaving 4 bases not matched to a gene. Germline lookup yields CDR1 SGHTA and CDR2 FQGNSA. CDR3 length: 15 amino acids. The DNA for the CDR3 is TGTGCCAGCAGCCCGGGACTAGCGGGAGTAAATGAGCAGTTCTTC. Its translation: CASSPGLAGVNEQFF. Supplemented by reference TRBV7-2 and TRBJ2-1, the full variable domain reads GAGVSQSPSNKVTEKGKDVELRCDPISGHTALYWYRQSLGQGLEFLIYFQGNSAPDKSGLPSDRFSAERTGGSVSTLTIQRTQQEDSAVYLCASSPGLAGVNEQFFGPGTRLTVL.

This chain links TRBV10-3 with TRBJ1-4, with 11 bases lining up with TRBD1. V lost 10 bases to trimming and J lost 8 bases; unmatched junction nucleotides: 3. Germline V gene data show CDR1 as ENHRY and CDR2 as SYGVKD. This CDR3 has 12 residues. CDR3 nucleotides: TGTGCCACTGGGACAGGGGGAGAAAAACTGTTTTTT. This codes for CATGTGGEKLFF.

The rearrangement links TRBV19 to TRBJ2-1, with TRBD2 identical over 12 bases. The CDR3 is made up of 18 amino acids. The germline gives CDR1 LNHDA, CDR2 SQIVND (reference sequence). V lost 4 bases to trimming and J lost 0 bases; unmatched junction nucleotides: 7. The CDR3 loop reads CASSSRTSGVSSYNEQFF. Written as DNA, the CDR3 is TGTGCCAGTAGTAGTAGGACTAGCGGGGTAAGCTCCTACAATGAGCAGTTCTTC.

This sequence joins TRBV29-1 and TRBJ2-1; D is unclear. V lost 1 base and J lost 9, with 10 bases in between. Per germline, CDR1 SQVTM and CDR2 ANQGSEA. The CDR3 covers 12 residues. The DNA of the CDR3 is TGCAGCGTTGAAGTACCAGGAAGTGAGCAGTTCTTC. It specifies CSVEVPGSEQFF.

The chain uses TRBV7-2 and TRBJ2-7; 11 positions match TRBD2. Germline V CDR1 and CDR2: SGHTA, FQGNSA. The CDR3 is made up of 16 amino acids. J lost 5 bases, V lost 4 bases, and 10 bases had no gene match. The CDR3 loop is CASSWEFSGRVDEQYF. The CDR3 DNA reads TGTGCCAGCAGCTGGGAATTTAGCGGGAGGGTAGACGAGCAGTACTTC.

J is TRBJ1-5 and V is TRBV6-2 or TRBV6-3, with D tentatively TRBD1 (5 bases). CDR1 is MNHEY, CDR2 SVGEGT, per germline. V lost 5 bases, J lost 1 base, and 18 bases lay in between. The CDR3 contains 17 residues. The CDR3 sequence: CASSHGVRDWSNQPQHF. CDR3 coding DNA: TGTGCCAGCAGTCACGGCGTAAGGGACTGGAGCAATCAGCCCCAGCATTTT.

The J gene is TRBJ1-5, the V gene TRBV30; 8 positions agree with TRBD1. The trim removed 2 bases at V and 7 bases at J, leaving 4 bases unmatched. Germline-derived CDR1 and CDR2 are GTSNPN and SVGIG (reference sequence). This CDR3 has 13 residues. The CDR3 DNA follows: TGTGCCTGGAGTCAGACAGGGGACCAGCCCCAGCATTTT. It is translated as CAWSQTGDQPQHF.

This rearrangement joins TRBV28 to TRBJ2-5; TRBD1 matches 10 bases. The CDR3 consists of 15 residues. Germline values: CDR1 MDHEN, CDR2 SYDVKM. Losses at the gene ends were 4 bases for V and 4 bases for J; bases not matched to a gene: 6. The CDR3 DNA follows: TGTGCCAGCAGTTCTCCGACAGGGGGCGGAGAGACCCAGTACTTC. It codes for CASSSPTGGGETQYF.

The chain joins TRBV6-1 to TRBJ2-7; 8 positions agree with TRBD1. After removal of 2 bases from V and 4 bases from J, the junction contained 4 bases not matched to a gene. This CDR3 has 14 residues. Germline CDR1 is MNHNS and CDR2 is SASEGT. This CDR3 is CASSERTGRYEQYF. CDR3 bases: TGTGCCAGCAGTGAAAGGACAGGGCGGTACGAGCAGTACTTC.

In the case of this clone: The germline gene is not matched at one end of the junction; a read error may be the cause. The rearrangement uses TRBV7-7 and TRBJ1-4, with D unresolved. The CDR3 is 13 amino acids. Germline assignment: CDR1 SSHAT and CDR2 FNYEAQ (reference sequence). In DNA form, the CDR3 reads TGTGCTAGCAGCTTAGCAGGAGATGAAAAACTGTTTTTT. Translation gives CASSLAGDEKLFF.

The CDR3 spells CASREQGAPYEQYF. Written as DNA, the CDR3 is TGTGCCAGCAGGGAACAGGGGGCCCCCTACGAGCAGTACTTC. The chain combines TRBV2 with TRBJ2-7; 9 bases map to TRBD1. Germline lookup yields CDR1 SNHLY and CDR2 FYNNEI. Unmatched junction bases numbered 5, after V lost 6 bases and J lost 2 bases. This CDR3 has 14 residues.